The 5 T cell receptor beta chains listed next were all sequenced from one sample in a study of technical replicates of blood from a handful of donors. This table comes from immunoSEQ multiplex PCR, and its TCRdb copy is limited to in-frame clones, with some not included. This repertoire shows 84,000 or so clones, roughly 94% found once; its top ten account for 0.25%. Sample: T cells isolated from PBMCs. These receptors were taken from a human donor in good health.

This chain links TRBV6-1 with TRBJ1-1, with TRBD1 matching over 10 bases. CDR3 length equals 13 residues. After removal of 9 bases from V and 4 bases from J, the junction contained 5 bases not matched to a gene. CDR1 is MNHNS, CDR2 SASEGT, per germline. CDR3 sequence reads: CASTGTGVTEAFF. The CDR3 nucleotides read TGTGCCAGTACCGGGACAGGGGTCACTGAAGCTTTCTTT.

CDR3 sequence: CASSQILATNTGELFF. The CDR3 nucleotides are TGTGCCAGCAGCCAGATACTAGCTACGAACACCGGGGAGCTGTTTTTT. The genes are TRBV5-4 and TRBJ2-2; possibly TRBD2 for D (6 bases). This CDR3 has 16 residues. The germline gives CDR1 SGHNT, CDR2 YYREEE (reference sequence). V shed 4 bases and J shed 0 bases, with 13 bases lying between them.

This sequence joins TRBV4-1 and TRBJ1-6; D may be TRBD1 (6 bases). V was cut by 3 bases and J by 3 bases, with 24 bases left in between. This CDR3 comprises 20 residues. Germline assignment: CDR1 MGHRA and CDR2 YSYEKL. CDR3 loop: CASSHPSGAIRGIYNSPLHF. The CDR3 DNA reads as TGCGCCAGCAGCCACCCCTCCGGGGCAATCAGGGGCATCTATAATTCACCCCTCCACTTT.

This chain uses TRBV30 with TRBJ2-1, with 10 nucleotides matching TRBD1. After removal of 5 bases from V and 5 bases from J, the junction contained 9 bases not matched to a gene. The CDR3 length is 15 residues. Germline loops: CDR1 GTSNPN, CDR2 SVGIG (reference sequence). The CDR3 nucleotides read TGTGCCTGGGACTTTGGGACAGGGGCCCACAATGAGCAGTTCTTC. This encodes CAWDFGTGAHNEQFF.

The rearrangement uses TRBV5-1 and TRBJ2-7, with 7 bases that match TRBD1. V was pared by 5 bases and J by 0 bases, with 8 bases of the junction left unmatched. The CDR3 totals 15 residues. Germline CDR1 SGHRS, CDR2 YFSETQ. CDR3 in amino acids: CASRPQGPSSYEQYF. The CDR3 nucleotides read TGCGCCAGCAGACCACAGGGGCCGAGCTCCTACGAGCAGTACTTC.